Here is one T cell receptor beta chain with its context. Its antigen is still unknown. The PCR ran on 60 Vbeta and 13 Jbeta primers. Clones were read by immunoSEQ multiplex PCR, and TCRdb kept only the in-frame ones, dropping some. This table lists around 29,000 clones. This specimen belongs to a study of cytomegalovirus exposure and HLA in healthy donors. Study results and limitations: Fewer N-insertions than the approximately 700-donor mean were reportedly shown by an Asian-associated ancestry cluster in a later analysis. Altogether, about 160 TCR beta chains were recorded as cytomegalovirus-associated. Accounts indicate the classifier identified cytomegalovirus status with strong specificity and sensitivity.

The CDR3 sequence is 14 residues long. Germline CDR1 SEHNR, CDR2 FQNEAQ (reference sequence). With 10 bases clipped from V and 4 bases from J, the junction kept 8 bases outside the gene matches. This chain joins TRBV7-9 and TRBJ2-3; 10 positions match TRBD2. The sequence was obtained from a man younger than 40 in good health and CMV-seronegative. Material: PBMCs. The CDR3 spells CATRIAGGPDTQYF. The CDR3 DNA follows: TGTGCCACCCGGATAGCGGGGGGTCCAGATACGCAGTATTTT. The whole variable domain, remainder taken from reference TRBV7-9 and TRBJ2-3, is DTGVSQNPRHKITKRGQNVTFRCDPISEHNRLYWYRQTLGQGPEFLTYFQNEAQLEKSRLLSDRFSAERPKGSFSTLEIQRTEQGDSAMYLCATRIAGGPDTQYFGPGTRLTVL.